This is a list of T cell receptor beta chains from one sample in a study of naive and memory T cell subsets. MiXCR was run by TCRdb on the UMI-ligation and nested PCR reads, yielding one entry per CDR3 protein. The table shows around 40,000 distinct CDR3 sequences, with 13% occurring only once. Sequencing was done on a sample of effector memory CD4+ T cells from blood. These receptors were collected from a human donor in good health. The CDR3 runs from the conserved cysteine through the conserved F or W. D genes are given only for firm matches. Where a row states a size, it is once, few, many or the class of an expanded clone; other rows omit it.

clone_size	v_call	cdr3_length	j_call	d_call	cdr3_aa	cdr3_nt
.	TRBV30	15	TRBJ1-2	TRBD1	CASSPRDRANYGYTF	TGTGCCTCCTCACCCCGGGACAGAGCTAACTATGGCTACACCTTC
few	TRBV20-1	13	TRBJ1-5	.	CSARAQADQPQHF	TGCAGTGCTAGAGCCCAGGCGGATCAGCCCCAGCATTTT
.	TRBV6-2/TRBV6-3	15	TRBJ1-1	.	CASTHEGRVNTEAFF	TGTGCCAGCACCCACGAGGGAAGGGTGAACACTGAAGCTTTCTTT
many	TRBV7-9	18	TRBJ2-1	TRBD2	CASRRSSGRGAPINEQFF	TGTGCCAGCAGACGATCTAGCGGGAGAGGGGCCCCAATCAATGAGCAGTTCTTC
many	TRBV10-2	16	TRBJ2-7	TRBD2	CASSPPGTSGSYEQYF	TGCGCCAGCAGTCCTCCCGGGACTAGCGGCTCCTACGAGCAGTACTTC
many	TRBV2	17	TRBJ1-1	TRBD1	CASSVPSGRGQNTEAFF	TGTGCCAGCAGTGTACCGAGTGGCAGGGGGCAGAACACTGAAGCTTTCTTT
.	TRBV12-3/TRBV12-4	11	TRBJ1-1	.	CASSRSEEAFF	TGTGCCAGCAGCCGTTCAGAGGAAGCTTTCTTT
few	TRBV5-1	14	TRBJ2-3	.	CASSSGLLTDTQYF	TGCGCCAGCAGCTCGGGACTCCTGACAGATACGCAGTATTTT
few	TRBV7-2	14	TRBJ2-7	TRBD2	CASSLVAGAYEQYF	TGTGCCAGCAGCTTAGTAGCGGGAGCCTACGAGCAGTACTTC
few	TRBV20-1	15	TRBJ2-1	TRBD2	CSARPTSGRFDEQFF	TGCAGTGCTAGACCTACTAGCGGGAGATTCGATGAGCAGTTCTTC
.	TRBV12-3/TRBV12-4	16	TRBJ2-2	TRBD2	CASSRQSGRNTGELFF	TGTGCCAGCAGTCGCCAAAGCGGGAGAAATACCGGGGAGCTGTTTTTT
.	TRBV7-2	17	TRBJ1-3	TRBD1	CASSPYGQALFGNTIYF	TGTGCCAGCAGCCCTTACGGACAGGCCCTTTTTGGAAACACCATATATTTT
few	TRBV20-1	15	TRBJ1-1	TRBD1	CSANHGTGGNTEAFF	TGCAGTGCCAACCACGGGACAGGGGGGAACACTGAAGCTTTCTTT
few	TRBV7-2	14	TRBJ2-7	.	CASSRSSDSYEQYF	TGTGCCAGCAGCCGTAGTAGCGATTCGTACGAGCAGTACTTC
.	TRBV7-2	18	TRBJ2-1	TRBD2	CASSLAAGPYLNDNEQFF	TGTGCCAGCAGCTTAGCAGCGGGGCCCTATCTTAACGACAATGAGCAGTTCTTC
.	TRBV6-1	16	TRBJ2-1	.	CASSSGGQRVYNEQFF	TGTGCCAGCAGTTCCGGCGGCCAGCGGGTATACAATGAGCAGTTCTTC
.	TRBV12-3/TRBV12-4	13	TRBJ1-2	.	CASSPARGYGYTF	TGTGCCAGCAGCCCGGCGCGGGGCTATGGCTACACCTTC
few	TRBV9	13	TRBJ1-1	.	CASSVSGSAAAFF	TGTGCCAGCAGCGTATCCGGGTCGGCCGCAGCTTTCTTT
medium-sized	TRBV24-1	17	TRBJ2-2	TRBD2	CATSEGLAGANTGELFF	TGTGCCACCAGTGAGGGACTAGCGGGAGCGAACACCGGGGAGCTGTTTTTT
few	TRBV5-1	14	TRBJ1-4	.	CASSLGTEIQTLFF	TGCGCCAGCAGCTTGGGCACAGAAATTCAGACACTGTTTTTT
.	TRBV20-1	13	TRBJ1-1	.	CSARRPGDTEAFF	TGCAGTGCCCGAAGGCCAGGGGACACTGAAGCTTTCTTT
.	TRBV20-1	15	TRBJ1-2	TRBD1	CSARVTTGVDYGYTF	TGCAGTGCTAGAGTTACAACAGGGGTGGACTATGGCTACACCTTC
.	TRBV5-1	16	TRBJ2-5	TRBD2	CASSLGSSGAAETQYF	TGCGCCAGCAGCTTGGGTAGTAGCGGGGCCGCGGAGACCCAGTACTTC
few	TRBV12-3/TRBV12-4	16	TRBJ2-2	TRBD2	CASRLQRPGGSGELFF	TGTGCCAGCAGACTACAGCGTCCGGGGGGAAGCGGGGAGCTGTTTTTT
.	TRBV6-5	14	TRBJ1-5	.	CASSYGSGNEPQHF	TGTGCCAGCAGTTACGGGTCCGGGAATGAGCCCCAGCATTTT
few	TRBV20-1	14	TRBJ2-7	.	CSAHPPPSSYEQYF	TGCAGTGCTCACCCGCCACCCAGCTCCTACGAGCAGTACTTC
few	TRBV3-1	16	TRBJ1-3	.	CASSQDKGSGRNTIYF	TGTGCCAGCAGCCAAGATAAGGGGTCGGGTAGAAACACCATATATTTT
few	TRBV30	14	TRBJ2-6	.	CALIVISGANVLTF	TGTGCCCTAATCGTTATCTCTGGGGCCAACGTCCTGACTTTC
.	TRBV3-1	17	TRBJ1-4	.	CASSQGSVARVGEKLFF	TGTGCCAGCAGCCAAGGCTCCGTTGCGCGGGTGGGTGAAAAACTGTTTTTT
.	TRBV20-1	15	TRBJ1-2	TRBD1	CSAGRLDRDHYGYTF	TGCAGTGCTGGGCGCTTAGACAGGGACCACTATGGCTACACCTTC
many	TRBV12-5	15	TRBJ2-1	TRBD2	CASGPTSGRNNEQFF	TGTGCTAGTGGGCCGACTAGCGGGAGAAACAATGAGCAGTTCTTC
medium-sized	TRBV7-6	16	TRBJ2-6	.	CASSLGSSSGANVLTF	TGTGCCAGCAGCTTAGGTTCAAGCTCTGGGGCCAACGTCCTGACTTTC
few	TRBV12-3/TRBV12-4	13	TRBJ2-7	.	CASSSGYSYEQYF	TGTGCCAGCAGTAGCGGTTACTCCTACGAGCAGTACTTC
many	TRBV6-1	13	TRBJ2-5	.	CASSPDGQETQYF	TGTGCCAGCAGCCCGGACGGGCAAGAGACCCAGTACTTC
few	TRBV29-1	12	TRBJ2-7	.	CSVGDGAYEQYF	TGCAGCGTTGGGGACGGGGCCTACGAGCAGTACTTC
many	TRBV7-2	15	TRBJ1-2	.	CASSLTSAGYYGYTF	TGTGCCAGCAGCTTAACCTCTGCAGGGTACTATGGCTACACCTTC
many	TRBV29-1	14	TRBJ2-3	.	CSVGVGFSTDTQYF	TGCAGCGTTGGGGTGGGATTTTCGACAGATACGCAGTATTTT
many	TRBV27	16	TRBJ2-6	.	CASSLSTSSGANVLTF	TGTGCCAGCAGTTTATCGACCAGCTCTGGGGCCAACGTCCTGACTTTC
many	TRBV12-5	14	TRBJ2-7	.	CASGLDYPPYEQYF	TGTGCTAGTGGTTTGGACTACCCGCCCTACGAGCAGTACTTC
.	TRBV10-3	15	TRBJ2-7	.	CAISVSQESSYEQYF	TGTGCCATCAGTGTGTCACAGGAGAGCTCCTACGAGCAGTACTTC
.	TRBV19	15	TRBJ2-7	TRBD2	CARRSAGGPSYEQYF	TGTGCCAGACGTTCGGCGGGAGGGCCCTCCTACGAGCAGTACTTC
few	TRBV9	16	TRBJ2-3	TRBD2	CASSGLAGGSTDTQYF	TGTGCCAGCAGCGGACTAGCGGGAGGCTCCACAGATACGCAGTATTTT
few	TRBV12-3/TRBV12-4	15	TRBJ1-5	.	CASRSGGFSNQPQHF	TGTGCCAGCAGGTCCGGGGGCTTTAGCAATCAGCCCCAGCATTTT
few	TRBV25-1	14	TRBJ2-3	.	CASSVTVRSDTQYF	TGTGCCAGCAGTGTTACAGTCCGTTCAGATACGCAGTATTTT
.	TRBV20-1	17	TRBJ2-1	.	CSASGAGFISSYNEQFF	TGCAGTGCTAGTGGTGCGGGATTCATCTCATCCTACAATGAGCAGTTCTTC
many	TRBV6-5	13	TRBJ2-7	.	CASSPTSRDEQYF	TGTGCCAGCAGTCCCACCTCCCGGGACGAGCAGTACTTC
many	TRBV4-3	16	TRBJ2-3	TRBD2	CASSQAPGGSWDTQYF	TGCGCCAGCAGCCAAGCCCCGGGAGGGTCTTGGGATACGCAGTATTTT
.	TRBV20-1	15	TRBJ2-3	.	CSAREGGSSMDTQYF	TGCAGTGCTAGAGAAGGCGGATCTTCCATGGATACGCAGTATTTT